A single sample gave rise to the 15 T cell receptor beta chains below, sequenced in a study of blood T cell repertoires in COVID-19. Clones were sequenced by immunoSEQ multiplex PCR, and TCRdb holds only the in-frame ones, with some missing. Of some 270,000 clones listed, 85% to 90% are singletons. The sample consisted of peripheral blood. The receptors originated from a woman aged 40 to 49 who had recovered from COVID-19.

V gene TRBV2 combines with J gene TRBJ2-1; 9 nucleotides match TRBD2. V shed 2 bases, J shed 5 bases, and the junction held 13 bases outside the gene matches. This CDR3 contains 18 residues. CDR1 and CDR2 from the germline V gene are SNHLY and FYNNEI. CDR3 region: CASSETEEWTSVNNEQFF. The CDR3 DNA is TGTGCCAGCAGTGAAACAGAGGAGTGGACTAGCGTAAACAATGAGCAGTTCTTC.

V is TRBV19 and J is TRBJ2-3; 8 bases agree with TRBD2. With 3 bases clipped from V and 0 bases from J, the junction kept 14 bases outside the gene matches. The germline CDR1 and CDR2 sequences are LNHDA and SQIVND (reference sequence). The CDR3 consists of 19 residues. CDR3 region: CASSIRTGAASGSTDTQYF. CDR3 DNA sequence: TGTGCCAGTAGTATTAGGACTGGAGCGGCTAGCGGGAGCACAGATACGCAGTATTTT.

The rearrangement links TRBV2 to TRBJ1-4, with D tentatively TRBD1 (5 bases). The CDR3 length is 14 residues. V lost 5 bases and J 4 bases, leaving 11 bases between the germline ends. Germline CDR1 SNHLY, CDR2 FYNNEI. The CDR3: CASSYRSLNEKLFF. The CDR3 nucleotides read TGTGCCAGCAGTTACAGGAGCCTTAATGAAAAACTGTTTTTT.

This clone was picked up one time. The gene calls are TRBV11-2 and TRBJ1-2, with TRBD1 as a possible D gene (5 bases). The CDR3 loop spans 14 amino acids. Looked up from germline, CDR1 is SGHAT and CDR2 is FQNNGV. V lost 5 bases, J lost 10 bases, and 20 bases lay in between. The DNA for the CDR3 is TGTGCCAGCAGCCCTCGAACACAGGCTCAGGTCTACACCTTC. Translating gives CASSPRTQAQVYTF. The full variable domain, its missing parts supplied by reference TRBV11-2 and TRBJ1-2, is EAGVAQSPRYKIIEKRQSVAFWCNPISGHATLYWYQQILGQGPKLLIQFQNNGVVDDSQLPKDRFSAERLKGVDSTLKIQPAKLEDSAVYLCASSPRTQAQVYTFGSGTRLTVV.

The chain carries TRBV2 and TRBJ2-5; 7 bases line up with TRBD1. Trimming cost V 4 bases and J 0 bases; bases outside gene matches: 2. Germline CDR1 SNHLY, CDR2 FYNNEI. This CDR3 is built from 14 residues. CDR3 loop: CASSATGYQETQYF. CDR3 nucleotides: TGTGCCAGCAGTGCGACAGGGTACCAAGAGACCCAGTACTTC.

This chain uses TRBV7-2 with TRBJ2-1; a possible D gene is TRBD2 (5 bases). The V end lost 5 bases, the J end lost 2 bases, and 13 bases lay between the germline ends. This CDR3 spans 15 amino acids. Germline V CDR1 and CDR2: SGHTA, FQGNSA. The CDR3 region is CASSLGVGPYNEQFF. CDR3 DNA sequence: TGTGCCAGCAGCCTCGGGGTCGGTCCCTACAATGAGCAGTTCTTC.

The chain joins TRBV15 to TRBJ2-5; D is perhaps TRBD1 (6 bases). This CDR3 is built from 13 residues. V lost 11 bases and J lost 2, with 15 bases in between. Germline values: CDR1 LNHNV, CDR2 YYDKDF (reference sequence). The CDR3 spells CAVADRLQETQYF. Written as DNA, the CDR3 is TGTGCCGTCGCGGACAGATTACAAGAGACCCAGTACTTC.

The chain couples TRBV7-2 to TRBJ2-7; D might be TRBD2 (6 bases). The CDR3 extends over 15 amino acids. The V and J ends lost 1 base and 1 base respectively, with 11 bases between them. In germline, CDR1 is SGHTA, CDR2 FQGNSA. CDR3 amino acids: CASSLGVGSSYEQYV. As DNA, the CDR3 is TGTGCCAGCAGCTTAGGGGTCGGGAGTTCCTACGAGCAGTACGTC.

About this clone itself: Additional DNA sequences in this sample encode the identical CDR3. This sequence joins TRBV7-6 and TRBJ1-1; D gene ambiguous. CDR1 SGHVS and CDR2 FNYEAQ come from the germline V gene. Trimming removed 5 bases at V and 3 bases at J, with 4 bases between. This CDR3 has 11 residues. This CDR3 is CASSPDTEAFF. The CDR3 bases are TGTGCCAGCAGCCCCGACACTGAAGCTTTCTTT.

The chain uses TRBV28 and TRBJ2-1; weak D call: TRBD1 (5 bases). The CDR3 runs 13 residues. The germline CDR1 and CDR2 sequences are MDHEN and SYDVKM. Trimming left V 3 bases short and J 4 bases short, with 7 bases between. The CDR3 coding sequence is TGTGCCAGCAGTTTCGACAGTTACAATGAGCAGTTCTTC. This codes for CASSFDSYNEQFF.

The genes are TRBV4-1 and TRBJ2-1; the D gene is possibly TRBD2 (7 bases). The CDR3 length is 14 residues. The V gene lost 0 bases and the J gene lost 9 bases, with 12 bases spanning the gap. In germline, CDR1 is MGHRA, CDR2 YSYEKL. Written as DNA, the CDR3 is TGCGCCAGCAGCCAAGAAGGGGGGGCCGGTGAGCAGTTCTTC. Its protein product is CASSQEGGAGEQFF.

This clone was detected a few times. The chain links TRBV19 to TRBJ2-5, with a possible D match to TRBD2 (6 bases). Per the germline V gene, CDR1 is LNHDA and CDR2 is SQIVND (reference sequence). V was pared by 9 bases and J by 3 bases, with 14 bases between. The CDR3 is 13 residues long. This CDR3 reads CASTLGGEETQYF. DNA of the CDR3: TGTGCCAGCACCCTTGGAGGGGAAGAGACCCAGTACTTC.

The V gene is TRBV19, the J gene TRBJ2-7, with 7 bases aligning to TRBD1. V shed 4 bases, J shed 2 bases, and the junction held 8 bases outside the gene matches. In germline, CDR1 is LNHDA, CDR2 SQIVND (reference sequence). The CDR3 spans 15 residues. The CDR3 DNA follows: TGTGCCAGTAGTACCCGGGACAGAGGAGCCTACGAGCAGTACTTC. It translates to CASSTRDRGAYEQYF.

This clone was observed a single time. The chain carries TRBV6-5 and TRBJ2-7; TRBD1 aligns across 10 bases. The CDR3 totals 16 residues. Germline V lookup: CDR1 MNHEY, CDR2 SVGAGI. The ends lost 4 bases at V and 4 bases at J; junction bases unmatched: 10. DNA of the CDR3: TGTGCCAGCAGTTTCCCTTCGACAGGGGGCAGATACGAGCAGTACTTC. It specifies CASSFPSTGGRYEQYF.

This rearrangement joins TRBV19 to TRBJ1-2; 7 bases fit TRBD1. The CDR3 is 11 amino acids. Germline-derived CDR1 and CDR2 are LNHDA and SQIVND (reference sequence). The CDR3 region is CATIQGLGYTF. DNA for the CDR3: TGTGCTACAATACAGGGGCTCGGCTACACCTTC.